This T cell receptor beta chain emerged from a study of graft-versus-host responses after intestinal transplantation. Study-wide background: Recipients obtained multivisceral, liver-intestinal, or isolated intestinal transplants. Induction with anti-thymocyte globulin, then tacrolimus and steroids for three to four years, was given to all recipients.

TCRdb's table, derived via immunoSEQ multiplex PCR, lists solely in-frame clones and lacks some. In the table there are approximately 120,000 clones, roughly nine tenths of which are singletons. Study-level points and caveats: With peak circulating GvH clone levels came an association with early post-transplant HvG declines. Some GvH clones were seen earlier in gut or blood, suggesting intestinal origin.

A word on this clone: Its antigen is not identified.

This sample comprised unstimulated CD4+ T cells sorted from spleen or lymph node cells, obtained before intestinal transplant. The receptor comes from a human donor who received an intestinal transplant.

As DNA, the CDR3 is TGTGCCAGCAGGGGTCAATGGAACACTGAAGCTTTCTTT. It yields the protein CASRGQWNTEAFF. This chain connects TRBV2 to TRBJ1-1; unclear D gene. This CDR3 is 13 amino acids long. The ends were cut back, 6 bases at V and 1 base at J, with 9 bases in the middle. CDR1 and CDR2 from the germline V gene are SNHLY and FYNNEI.